A single T cell receptor (beta chain) is shown here with its context. The antigen remains undetermined. This sample is drawn from a study of OX40 agonist ivuxolimab in advanced cancers. At the level of the study: Patients took ivuxolimab, an agonistic anti-OX40 (CD134) antibody.

This CDR3 contains 17 residues. V dropped 0 bases and J dropped 2; count of bases not matched to a gene: 7. Per the germline V gene, CDR1 is SGHTA and CDR2 is FQGTGA. Generated by immunoSEQ multiplex PCR, the TCRdb table keeps only in-frame clones and is missing some. The sample contains 10,000 to 15,000 clones, 65% to 80% of which appear only once. The study, taken as a whole, reports: Both CD4+ and CD8+ T cell populations in blood had undergone clonal expansion by week 6 at 0.1 to 3.0 mg/kg. With doses of 0.1-3.0 mg/kg, partial responders showed among the lowest clonal expansion.

The chain is built from TRBV7-3 and TRBJ2-1, with 7 bases lining up with TRBD2. Source: CD4+ or CD8+ T cells sorted from blood, taken in a trial of the OX40 agonist ivuxolimab. This clonotype originated in an adult with an advanced solid tumor such as melanoma, head and neck, liver or kidney cancer. CDR3 loop: CASSLTAPGGAYNEQFF. The CDR3 DNA follows: TGTGCCAGCAGCTTAACGGCCCCGGGGGGAGCCTACAATGAGCAGTTCTTC.